These 25 T cell receptor beta chains were sequenced from one sample in a study of T cell responses to AZD1222 COVID-19 vaccine. The assay was immunoSEQ multiplex PCR, and TCRdb's table has in-frame clones only and misses some. The sample carries approximately 70,000 clones, about 80% recorded once. The sequencing used peripheral blood, collected 28 days after the second AZD1222 dose. The origin of the receptors is an adult who received the AZD1222 COVID-19 vaccine.

V gene TRBV10-2 combines with J gene TRBJ1-2; D may be TRBD1 (5 bases). The V and J ends lost 5 bases and 3 bases respectively, with 13 bases between them. The germline CDR1 and CDR2 sequences are WSHSY and SAAADI. This CDR3 spans 14 amino acids. CDR3 sequence: CASSLQAPHYGYTF. CDR3 in DNA: TGCGCCAGCAGTCTACAGGCGCCTCACTATGGCTACACCTTC.

The chain employs TRBV6-4 and TRBJ2-7; a possible D gene is TRBD1 (6 bases). V shed 2 bases and J shed 0 bases, with 17 bases lying between them. Germline lookup yields CDR1 MRHNA and CDR2 SNTAGT. The CDR3 sequence is 17 residues long. The CDR3 loop is CASSDTIPGHLSYEQYF. The CDR3 nucleotides are TGTGCCAGCAGTGACACTATTCCGGGACACCTCTCCTACGAGCAGTACTTC.

V is TRBV7-9 and J is TRBJ1-1; 9 bases fit TRBD1. Germline V CDR1 and CDR2: SEHNR, FQNEAQ (reference sequence). V lost 5 bases to trimming and J lost 3 bases; unmatched junction nucleotides: 13. This CDR3 contains 17 residues. The CDR3 coding sequence is TGTGCCAGCAGCCTAGTGCCGGGGACAGGGCGGTACACTGAAGCTTTCTTT. Translated: CASSLVPGTGRYTEAFF.

CDR3 residues: CASSEGLSTHSPLHF. CDR3 bases: TGTGCCAGCAGTGAAGGACTCTCGACTCATTCACCCCTCCACTTT. V is TRBV6-1 and J is TRBJ1-6; D not certain. Trimming pared 1 base from V and 8 bases from J, leaving 12 bases between. The CDR3 is 15 residues long. Per germline, CDR1 MNHNS and CDR2 SASEGT.

The V and J genes are TRBV2 and TRBJ2-3; D possibly uses TRBD1 or TRBD2 (5 bases each). V lost 1 base and J 3 bases, leaving 14 bases between the germline ends. This CDR3 spans 16 amino acids. Germline assignment: CDR1 SNHLY and CDR2 FYNNEI. CDR3 loop: CASSEVLGVWTDTQYF. The CDR3 DNA follows: TGTGCCAGCAGTGAAGTTCTGGGGGTTTGGACAGATACGCAGTATTTT.

The rearrangement uses TRBV7-2 and TRBJ1-6, with TRBD1 as a possible D gene (5 bases). This CDR3 contains 13 residues. V gave up 3 bases and J gave up 9 bases, with 9 bases separating them. Germline V gene data show CDR1 as SGHTA and CDR2 as FQGNSA. This CDR3 is CASSFGQPSPLHF. As DNA, the CDR3 is TGTGCCAGCAGCTTCGGACAACCTTCACCCCTCCACTTT.

The chain is built from TRBV4-1 and TRBJ2-1; 9 nucleotides align to TRBD2. The CDR3 covers 20 residues. Germline CDR1 reads MGHRA; CDR2 reads YSYEKL. V dropped 4 bases and J dropped 4; count of bases not matched to a gene: 20. CDR3: CASSPSPLRLAAPSYNEQFF. The CDR3 bases are TGCGCCAGCAGCCCCTCACCTCTCAGACTAGCGGCTCCTTCTTACAATGAGCAGTTCTTC.

V usage is TRBV2 and J usage is TRBJ2-7; D remains ambiguous. The CDR3 loop spans 15 amino acids. V gave up 2 bases and J gave up 4 bases, with 15 bases separating them. Germline V gene lookup returns CDR1 SNHLY and CDR2 FYNNEI. The CDR3: CASSEKLRVAYEQYF. The CDR3 bases are TGTGCCAGCAGTGAAAAGCTTCGGGTCGCGTACGAGCAGTACTTC.

The genes are TRBV13 and TRBJ1-2, with D uncertain. The CDR3 is made up of 13 amino acids. Deletions cut 2 bases from V and 8 bases from J, with 12 bases between. Germline V gives CDR1 PRHDT, CDR2 FYEKMQ (reference sequence). CDR3 sequence: CASSLSNNQGYTF. The CDR3 nucleotides read TGTGCCAGCAGCTTATCCAACAACCAGGGCTACACCTTC.

V gene TRBV7-9 combines with J gene TRBJ2-2; a weak D match, TRBD2 (6 bases). Per germline, CDR1 SEHNR and CDR2 FQNEAQ (reference sequence). The CDR3 spans 15 residues. V was shortened by 6 bases and J by 0 bases, with 11 bases between the two germline ends. This chain's CDR3 is CASRQRLANTGELFF. CDR3 nucleotides: TGTGCCAGCAGACAAAGACTAGCGAACACCGGGGAGCTGTTTTTT.

The chain joins TRBV3-1 (or the pseudogene TRBV3-2) to TRBJ2-2, with 8 bases lining up with TRBD2. Per the germline V gene, CDR1 is LGHDT and CDR2 is YNNKEL (reference sequence). The V segment lost 9 bases and the J segment 1 base; nucleotides outside the gene matches: 4. The CDR3 loop spans 14 amino acids. The CDR3 loop is CASVLAGNTGELFF. As DNA, the CDR3 is TGTGCCAGTGTTCTAGCGGGGAACACCGGGGAGCTGTTTTTT.

The chain couples TRBV11-2 to TRBJ1-5; 7 bases map to TRBD1. This CDR3 contains 13 residues. V gave up 4 bases and J gave up 5 bases; unmatched junction bases: 2. Germline V gene sequence: CDR1 SGHAT, CDR2 FQNNGV. CDR3 nucleotides: TGTGCCAGCAGCTCGCAGGGGGATCAGCCCCAGCATTTT. Translated: CASSSQGDQPQHF.

The chain couples TRBV11-2 to TRBJ2-1; no clear D. The V end lost 5 bases, the J end lost 4 bases, and 3 bases lay between the germline ends. The germline CDR1 and CDR2 sequences are SGHAT and FQNNGV. CDR3 size: 11 residues. The CDR3 bases are TGTGCCAGCAGCGATTACAATGAGCAGTTCTTC. This sequence encodes CASSDYNEQFF. Based on the CDR3 plus reference TRBV11-2 and TRBJ2-1, the full variable domain is EAGVAQSPRYKIIEKRQSVAFWCNPISGHATLYWYQQILGQGPKLLIQFQNNGVVDDSQLPKDRFSAERLKGVDSTLKIQPAKLEDSAVYLCASSDYNEQFFGPGTRLTVL.

The chain couples TRBV15 to TRBJ2-1; 11 positions match TRBD2. V shed 0 bases and J 9 bases; nucleotides not matched to a gene: 13. The germline V gene has CDR1 LNHNV and CDR2 YYDKDF (reference sequence). The CDR3 consists of 18 residues. As DNA, the CDR3 is TGTGCCACCAGCAGAGATAGGCTAGCGGGGGGTACTGGTCTTGAGCAGTTCTTC. This encodes CATSRDRLAGGTGLEQFF.

The gene calls are TRBV19 and TRBJ1-5; no definite D call. CDR3 length equals 14 residues. The germline V gene encodes CDR1 LNHDA and CDR2 SQIVND (reference sequence). Trimming removed 7 bases from V and 5 bases from J, with 15 bases in between. The DNA of the CDR3 is TGTGCCAGTACCAGCGAAGGATACTATCAGCCCCAGCATTTT. Translated: CASTSEGYYQPQHF.

The chain couples TRBV29-1 to TRBJ2-4, with D tentatively TRBD1 (6 bases). The V gene's germline CDR1 is SQVTM and CDR2 ANQGSEA. Trimming left V 3 bases short and J 6 bases short, with 15 bases between. The CDR3 has 14 amino acids. CDR3 sequence reads: CSVELSGALNIQYF. Here the CDR3 DNA reads TGCAGCGTTGAGTTATCAGGGGCTCTAAACATTCAGTACTTC. Full variable domain (remainder filled in from reference TRBV29-1 and TRBJ2-4): SAVISQKPSRDICQRGTSLTIQCQVDSQVTMMFWYRQQPGQSLTLIATANQGSEATYESGFVIDKFPISRPNLTFSTLTVSNMSPEDSSIYLCSVELSGALNIQYFGAGTRLSVL.

This clone turned up a few times. The DNA for the CDR3 is TGTGCCAGCAGCCAGCATGTCGCCGGGGGTCTTAGCACAGATACGCAGTATTTT. Translation: CASSQHVAGGLSTDTQYF. The V call is TRBV3-1 (or the pseudogene TRBV3-2), the J call TRBJ2-3; D possibly corresponds to TRBD2 (6 bases). This CDR3 spans 18 amino acids. Looked up from germline, CDR1 is LGHDT and CDR2 is YNNKEL (reference sequence). Trimming cost V 3 bases and J 0 bases, with 19 bases left between them.

Judged by abundance, this clone is medium-sized (0.01 to 0.1%). This chain links TRBV10-1 with TRBJ2-1; 8 positions match TRBD2. The germline gives CDR1 WNHNN, CDR2 SYGVQD (reference sequence). V shed 2 bases, J shed 8 bases, and the junction held 5 bases outside the gene matches. The CDR3 sequence is 14 residues long. CDR3 in amino acids: CASSEGGGSYEQFF. The DNA of the CDR3 is TGCGCCAGCAGTGAGGGCGGGGGGTCCTATGAGCAGTTCTTC.

This clone appeared once. The V and J genes are TRBV6-5 and TRBJ1-2; possible D gene TRBD1, 5 bases. V lost 4 bases and J lost 0, with 12 bases in between. This CDR3 contains 15 residues. CDR1 MNHEY and CDR2 SVGAGI come from the germline V gene. DNA for the CDR3: TGTGCCAGCAGTTTGGTCCAGGGAGCTAACTATGGCTACACCTTC. As protein: CASSLVQGANYGYTF.

The chain employs TRBV30 and TRBJ1-4, with D hard to call. CDR3 length: 14 residues. Germline V gene data show CDR1 as GTSNPN and CDR2 as SVGIG (reference sequence). V was shortened by 2 bases and J by 4 bases, with 11 bases between the two germline ends. The CDR3, as DNA: TGTGCCTGGAGTATGTTACAGCATAATGAAAAACTGTTTTTT. Its protein product is CAWSMLQHNEKLFF.

This clone was seen just once. The chain is built from TRBV18 and TRBJ1-1, with 9 bases matching TRBD1. V was clipped by 6 bases and J by 5 bases; unmatched bases: 10. The germline gives CDR1 KGHSH, CDR2 LQKENI. The CDR3 extends over 15 amino acids. The CDR3 protein is CASSGQGPATTEAFF. The CDR3 DNA sequence: TGTGCCAGCTCGGGACAGGGACCCGCCACGACTGAAGCTTTCTTT.

This clone is a singleton in its sample. This chain links TRBV14 with TRBJ2-7, with 7 bases identical to TRBD2. V was pared by 4 bases and J by 3 bases, with 12 bases of the junction left unmatched. Germline V gives CDR1 SGHDN, CDR2 FVKESK. The CDR3 length is 16 residues. The DNA of the CDR3 is TGTGCCAGCAGCCGGAACCCTTGGGGCGGGGGCTACGAGCAGTACTTC. Translated, it gives CASSRNPWGGGYEQYF.

The CDR3 is CASSVQGSVTEAFF. The CDR3 DNA reads TGTGCCAGCAGCGTACAGGGAAGTGTCACTGAAGCTTTCTTT. V gene TRBV9 combines with J gene TRBJ1-1; maybe TRBD1 (5 bases). Germline loops: CDR1 SGDLS, CDR2 YYNGEE. The CDR3 length is 14 residues. V was shortened by 1 base and J by 4 bases, with 11 bases between the two germline ends.

The chain couples TRBV7-2 to TRBJ2-3; 10 bases match TRBD2. With 1 base clipped from V and 9 bases from J, the junction kept 1 base outside the gene matches. This CDR3 is 13 amino acids long. Germline values: CDR1 SGHTA, CDR2 FQGNSA. CDR3 DNA sequence: TGTGCCAGCAGCTTAGTACTAGCGGGGACGCAGTATTTT. Translation gives CASSLVLAGTQYF.

V gene TRBV30 combines with J gene TRBJ1-2; D not certain. CDR3 length equals 13 residues. The V end was cut by 2 bases, the J end by 3 bases, with 10 bases between. Looked up from germline, CDR1 is GTSNPN and CDR2 is SVGIG (reference sequence). CDR3 residues: CAWSPEAYYGYTF. The CDR3 DNA is TGTGCCTGGAGTCCGGAGGCCTACTATGGCTACACCTTC.